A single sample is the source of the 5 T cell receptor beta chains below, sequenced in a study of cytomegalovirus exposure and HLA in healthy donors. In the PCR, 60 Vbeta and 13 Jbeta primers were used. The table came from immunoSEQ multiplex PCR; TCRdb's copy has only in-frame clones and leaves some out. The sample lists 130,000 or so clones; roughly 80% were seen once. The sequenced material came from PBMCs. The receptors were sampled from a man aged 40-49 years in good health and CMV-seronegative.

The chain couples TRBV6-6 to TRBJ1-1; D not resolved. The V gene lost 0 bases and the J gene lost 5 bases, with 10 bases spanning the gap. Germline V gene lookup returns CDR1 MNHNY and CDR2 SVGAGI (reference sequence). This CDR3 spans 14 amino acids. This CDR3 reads CASSYSNVGTEAFF. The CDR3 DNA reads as TGTGCCAGCAGTTACTCGAACGTCGGTACTGAAGCTTTCTTT.

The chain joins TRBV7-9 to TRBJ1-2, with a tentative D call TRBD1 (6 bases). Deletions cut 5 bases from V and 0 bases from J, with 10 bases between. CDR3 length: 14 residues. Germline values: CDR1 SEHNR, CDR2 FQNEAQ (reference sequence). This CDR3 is CASSRTDSNYGYTF. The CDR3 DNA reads TGTGCCAGCAGCCGGACAGATTCTAACTATGGCTACACCTTC.

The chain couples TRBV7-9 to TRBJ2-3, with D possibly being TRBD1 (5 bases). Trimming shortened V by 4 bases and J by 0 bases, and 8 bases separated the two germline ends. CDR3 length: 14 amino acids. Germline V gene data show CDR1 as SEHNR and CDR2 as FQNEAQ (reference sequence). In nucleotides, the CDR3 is TGTGCCAGCAGCTCGACAGTCAGCACAGATACGCAGTATTTT. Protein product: CASSSTVSTDTQYF.

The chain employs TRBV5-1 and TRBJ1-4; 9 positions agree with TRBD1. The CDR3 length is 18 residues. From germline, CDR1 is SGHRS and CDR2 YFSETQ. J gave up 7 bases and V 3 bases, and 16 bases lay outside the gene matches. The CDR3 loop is CASSYTSTGTGRGEKLFF. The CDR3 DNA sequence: TGCGCCAGCAGCTATACATCAACCGGGACAGGGCGAGGTGAAAAACTGTTTTTT.

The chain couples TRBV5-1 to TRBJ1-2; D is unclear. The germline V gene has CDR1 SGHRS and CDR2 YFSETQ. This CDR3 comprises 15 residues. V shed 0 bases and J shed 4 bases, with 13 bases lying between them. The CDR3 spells CASSLEEVAGYGYTF. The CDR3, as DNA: TGCGCCAGCAGCTTGGAGGAGGTCGCGGGCTATGGCTACACCTTC.